This TCR beta chain was obtained from a study of T cell clonotyping in hematopoietic cell transplantation. Study-wide results and limits: Broader posttransplant TCR repertoire diversity was predicted by graft donor and pretransplant recipient Inverse Simpson Index values.

A remark on this clone: Its antigen remains unknown.

The assay was immunoSEQ multiplex PCR, and TCRdb's table has in-frame clones only and misses some. Among approximately 80,000 clones listed, almost 97% were seen once. As for time point: recipient sample about 28 days before transplant, after cytoreduction. The TCR was taken from a woman between 50 and 59 years old with acute myeloid leukemia. Some clones in this sample may be carry-over from other donors' samples. The sequencing used peripheral blood mononuclear cells, collected before stem cell transplant.

The CDR3 region is CASSPGTGRNYGYTF. The CDR3 region has the DNA TGTGCCAGCAGCCCAGGGACAGGGAGGAACTATGGCTACACCTTC. The J gene is TRBJ1-2, the V gene TRBV14, with TRBD1 matching 9 bases. This CDR3 spans 15 amino acids. V shed 4 bases, J shed 2 bases, and the junction held 5 bases outside the gene matches. Per germline, CDR1 SGHDN and CDR2 FVKESK. Filled out from reference TRBV14 and TRBJ1-2, the complete variable domain reads EAGVTQFPSHSVIEKGQTVTLRCDPISGHDNLYWYRRVMGKEIKFLLHFVKESKQDESGMPNNRFLAERTGGTYSTLKVQPAELEDSGVYFCASSPGTGRNYGYTFGSGTRLTVV.